A selection of T cell receptor beta chains follows, all from one sample in a study of shared clonotypes between healthy human individuals. Clones were read by immunoSEQ multiplex PCR, and TCRdb kept only the in-frame ones, dropping some. The data contain 2 million to 2.5 million clones, approximately 96% of them singletons. The sample comprised naive CD4+ T cells sorted from blood. These receptors were taken from a man younger than 35 in good health. Each CDR3 is given with its conserved first and last residue. The order of the fields is V gene, J gene, clone size, D gene, CDR3 protein, CDR3 DNA. D genes are given only for firm matches. Clone size, where shown, is once, few, many, or a class for clones that have expanded.

v_call: TRBV5-5; j_call: TRBJ2-7; clone_size: .; d_call: TRBD2; cdr3_aa: CASSFRLAVTYEQYF; cdr3_nt: TGTGCCAGCAGCTTCAGACTAGCGGTTACTTACGAGCAGTACTTC
v_call: TRBV7-6; j_call: TRBJ2-2; clone_size: .; d_call: .; cdr3_aa: CASSLDSNTGELFF; cdr3_nt: TGTGCCAGCAGCTTAGACTCGAACACCGGGGAGCTGTTTTTT
v_call: TRBV6-5; j_call: TRBJ2-2; clone_size: .; d_call: .; cdr3_aa: CASRWGLTGELFF; cdr3_nt: TGTGCCAGCAGATGGGGGCTCACCGGGGAGCTGTTTTTT
v_call: TRBV19; j_call: TRBJ1-2; clone_size: once; d_call: .; cdr3_aa: CASSIRSNVLLYGYTF; cdr3_nt: TGTGCCAGTAGTATTCGGTCAAACGTTCTTCTCTATGGCTACACCTTC
v_call: TRBV6-5; j_call: TRBJ2-7; clone_size: .; d_call: .; cdr3_aa: CASRRTGFDEQYF; cdr3_nt: TGTGCCAGCAGGCGCACAGGGTTCGACGAGCAGTACTTC
v_call: TRBV11-2; j_call: TRBJ2-7; clone_size: .; d_call: .; cdr3_aa: CASSLGAGPYEQYF; cdr3_nt: TGTGCCAGCAGCTTAGGGGCTGGGCCCTACGAGCAGTACTTC
v_call: TRBV11-2; j_call: TRBJ2-2; clone_size: .; d_call: .; cdr3_aa: CASSPAYPGQLFF; cdr3_nt: TGTGCCAGCAGCCCCGCATACCCCGGTCAGCTGTTTTTT
v_call: TRBV19; j_call: TRBJ2-2; clone_size: once; d_call: .; cdr3_aa: CASSPTLLDTGELFF; cdr3_nt: TGTGCCAGTAGTCCCACCCTACTGGACACCGGGGAGCTGTTTTTT
v_call: TRBV7-9; j_call: TRBJ2-3; clone_size: .; d_call: .; cdr3_aa: CASSLTDTQYF; cdr3_nt: TGTGCCAGCAGCTTAACAGATACGCAGTATTTT
v_call: TRBV6-6; j_call: TRBJ1-1; clone_size: .; d_call: .; cdr3_aa: CASSYDALATEAFF; cdr3_nt: TGTGCCAGCAGTTACGATGCGTTGGCCACTGAAGCTTTCTTT
v_call: TRBV7-2; j_call: TRBJ1-2; clone_size: .; d_call: TRBD1; cdr3_aa: CASSLTAGTGVDYGYTF; cdr3_nt: TGTGCCAGCAGCCTTACCGCCGGGACAGGGGTAGACTATGGCTACACCTTC
v_call: TRBV7-9; j_call: TRBJ2-5; clone_size: .; d_call: TRBD2; cdr3_aa: CASSPVRGGPRETQYF; cdr3_nt: TGTGCCAGCAGCCCCGTCCGGGGAGGGCCCAGGGAGACCCAGTACTTC
v_call: TRBV12-5; j_call: TRBJ2-2; clone_size: .; d_call: .; cdr3_aa: CASGLAPKDKQGSGELFF; cdr3_nt: TGTGCTAGTGGTTTGGCGCCCAAAGATAAACAGGGAAGCGGGGAGCTGTTTTTT
v_call: TRBV2; j_call: TRBJ2-5; clone_size: .; d_call: .; cdr3_aa: CASTQAETQYF; cdr3_nt: TGTGCCAGCACCCAAGCGGAGACCCAGTACTTC
v_call: TRBV10-3; j_call: TRBJ2-6; clone_size: .; d_call: TRBD1; cdr3_aa: CAITNWTGPSGANVLTF; cdr3_nt: TGTGCCATCACAAACTGGACAGGCCCCTCTGGGGCCAACGTCCTGACTTTC
v_call: TRBV28; j_call: TRBJ2-2; clone_size: .; d_call: TRBD2; cdr3_aa: CASSAGGTTGELFF; cdr3_nt: TGTGCCAGCAGTGCGGGGGGGACTACCGGGGAGCTGTTTTTT
v_call: TRBV10-3; j_call: TRBJ2-1; clone_size: .; d_call: TRBD2; cdr3_aa: CAISESRLAGVGDEQFF; cdr3_nt: TGTGCCATCAGTGAGTCACGACTAGCGGGAGTAGGCGATGAGCAGTTCTTC
v_call: TRBV5-1; j_call: TRBJ2-2; clone_size: .; d_call: .; cdr3_aa: CASSTAGTPNTGELFF; cdr3_nt: TGCGCCAGCAGCACTGCCGGGACCCCGAACACCGGGGAGCTGTTTTTT
v_call: TRBV30; j_call: TRBJ2-7; clone_size: .; d_call: TRBD2; cdr3_aa: CAWSGGAPLYEQYF; cdr3_nt: TGTGCCTGGAGCGGGGGGGCCCCCTTGTACGAGCAGTACTTC
v_call: TRBV11-3; j_call: TRBJ2-2; clone_size: .; d_call: .; cdr3_aa: CASSLFYTTTGELFF; cdr3_nt: TGTGCCAGCAGCTTGTTTTACACAACCACCGGGGAGCTGTTTTTT
v_call: TRBV11-2; j_call: TRBJ2-4; clone_size: once; d_call: .; cdr3_aa: CASSPQAGKNIQYF; cdr3_nt: TGTGCCAGCAGCCCCCAGGCAGGCAAAAACATTCAGTACTTC
v_call: TRBV19; j_call: TRBJ1-2; clone_size: .; d_call: TRBD1; cdr3_aa: CASTQGANNYGYTF; cdr3_nt: TGTGCCAGTACACAGGGGGCGAATAACTATGGCTACACCTTC
v_call: TRBV18; j_call: TRBJ1-1; clone_size: few; d_call: .; cdr3_aa: CASSLTENTEAFF; cdr3_nt: TGTGCCAGCTCACTGACGGAAAACACTGAAGCTTTCTTT
v_call: TRBV2; j_call: TRBJ1-3; clone_size: .; d_call: TRBD1; cdr3_aa: CASSDLGQSHPGNTIYF; cdr3_nt: TGTGCCAGCAGTGATCTGGGACAGTCTCATCCTGGAAACACCATATATTTT
v_call: TRBV30; j_call: TRBJ2-7; clone_size: .; d_call: .; cdr3_aa: CAWSVPGRSYEQYF; cdr3_nt: TGTGCCTGGAGTGTACCCGGCAGGTCCTACGAGCAGTACTTC
v_call: TRBV9; j_call: TRBJ2-7; clone_size: .; d_call: TRBD1; cdr3_aa: CASSPLSGQGSYEQYF; cdr3_nt: TGTGCCAGCAGCCCCCTTTCAGGACAGGGGAGCTACGAGCAGTACTTC
v_call: TRBV5-1; j_call: TRBJ1-4; clone_size: .; d_call: .; cdr3_aa: CASRLTGDYNEKLFF; cdr3_nt: TGCGCCAGCAGATTGACGGGGGATTACAATGAAAAACTGTTTTTT
v_call: TRBV25-1; j_call: TRBJ2-5; clone_size: .; d_call: .; cdr3_aa: CASSFTNEETQYF; cdr3_nt: TGTGCCAGCAGTTTCACTAACGAAGAGACCCAGTACTTC
v_call: TRBV2; j_call: TRBJ2-5; clone_size: .; d_call: .; cdr3_aa: CASSEGETGETQYF; cdr3_nt: TGTGCCAGCAGTGAAGGGGAAACAGGAGAGACCCAGTACTTC
v_call: TRBV5-6; j_call: TRBJ1-4; clone_size: .; d_call: .; cdr3_aa: CASNVKLTNEKLFF; cdr3_nt: TGTGCCAGCAACGTTAAACTAACTAATGAAAAACTGTTTTTT
v_call: TRBV6-5; j_call: TRBJ2-2; clone_size: .; d_call: .; cdr3_aa: CASRDGVAGELFF; cdr3_nt: TGTGCCAGCAGAGATGGGGTAGCCGGGGAGCTGTTTTTT
v_call: TRBV10-3; j_call: TRBJ1-2; clone_size: .; d_call: TRBD1; cdr3_aa: CAISGLEGASGYTF; cdr3_nt: TGTGCCATCAGTGGCCTCGAGGGGGCTAGTGGCTACACCTTC
v_call: TRBV7-9; j_call: TRBJ1-4; clone_size: .; d_call: .; cdr3_aa: CASSRNEKLFF; cdr3_nt: TGTGCCAGCAGCCGTAATGAAAAACTGTTTTTT
v_call: TRBV7-2; j_call: TRBJ2-3; clone_size: .; d_call: TRBD2; cdr3_aa: CASSSLAGGSTDTQYF; cdr3_nt: TGTGCCAGCAGCTCACTAGCGGGAGGAAGCACAGATACGCAGTATTTT
v_call: TRBV5-5; j_call: TRBJ1-4; clone_size: once; d_call: .; cdr3_aa: CASSGDRLNEKLFF; cdr3_nt: TGTGCCAGCAGCGGGGACCGTTTAAATGAAAAACTGTTTTTT
v_call: TRBV6-6; j_call: TRBJ1-4; clone_size: .; d_call: .; cdr3_aa: CASSVTSTNEKLFF; cdr3_nt: TGTGCCAGCAGTGTTACTTCAACTAATGAAAAACTGTTTTTT
v_call: TRBV7-2; j_call: TRBJ2-3; clone_size: .; d_call: .; cdr3_aa: CASSQTLASGTDTQYF; cdr3_nt: TGTGCCAGCAGCCAAACCTTGGCTAGTGGGACAGATACGCAGTATTTT
v_call: TRBV18; j_call: TRBJ2-7; clone_size: .; d_call: TRBD1; cdr3_aa: CASSPRDSYEQYF; cdr3_nt: TGTGCCAGCTCACCCCGGGACAGCTACGAGCAGTACTTC
v_call: TRBV2; j_call: TRBJ2-2; clone_size: .; d_call: .; cdr3_aa: CASSEVEGNTGELFF; cdr3_nt: TGTGCCAGCAGTGAAGTGGAGGGGAACACCGGGGAGCTGTTTTTT
v_call: TRBV5-8; j_call: TRBJ1-2; clone_size: once; d_call: .; cdr3_aa: CASSFGDTYGYTF; cdr3_nt: TGTGCCAGCAGCTTCGGAGACACCTATGGCTACACCTTC
v_call: TRBV10-1; j_call: TRBJ1-1; clone_size: .; d_call: TRBD1; cdr3_aa: CASSENRGFTTEAFF; cdr3_nt: TGCGCCAGCAGTGAGAACAGGGGGTTTACCACTGAAGCTTTCTTT
v_call: TRBV6-5; j_call: TRBJ1-2; clone_size: once; d_call: .; cdr3_aa: CASRVGGNAGYTF; cdr3_nt: TGTGCCAGCAGGGTTGGAGGTAATGCTGGCTACACCTTC
v_call: TRBV5-6; j_call: TRBJ1-2; clone_size: .; d_call: .; cdr3_aa: CASSLGTARVGYTF; cdr3_nt: TGTGCCAGCAGCTTGGGGACGGCGCGGGTCGGCTACACCTTC
v_call: TRBV29-1; j_call: TRBJ2-3; clone_size: few; d_call: .; cdr3_aa: CSVEGGADTQYF; cdr3_nt: TGCAGCGTTGAGGGCGGGGCAGATACGCAGTATTTT
v_call: TRBV6-1; j_call: TRBJ1-4; clone_size: .; d_call: .; cdr3_aa: CASSEALNGGEKLFF; cdr3_nt: TGTGCCAGCAGTGAAGCGCTTAATGGGGGAGAAAAACTGTTTTTT
v_call: TRBV5-1; j_call: TRBJ2-7; clone_size: .; d_call: .; cdr3_aa: CASRPLAGASYEQYF; cdr3_nt: TGCGCCAGCAGACCTTTGGCAGGGGCCTCCTACGAGCAGTACTTC
v_call: TRBV11-2; j_call: TRBJ2-3; clone_size: once; d_call: TRBD2; cdr3_aa: CASSLRLAASTDTQYF; cdr3_nt: TGTGCCAGCAGCTTAAGGCTAGCGGCAAGCACAGATACGCAGTATTTT
v_call: TRBV11-2; j_call: TRBJ2-5; clone_size: .; d_call: .; cdr3_aa: CASSLDRTTRWETQYF; cdr3_nt: TGTGCCAGCAGCTTAGATCGGACAACAAGGTGGGAGACCCAGTACTTC
v_call: TRBV28; j_call: TRBJ1-5; clone_size: .; d_call: TRBD1; cdr3_aa: CASSPMGDRGNQPQHF; cdr3_nt: TGTGCCAGCAGTCCAATGGGGGACAGGGGGAATCAGCCCCAGCATTTT
v_call: TRBV5-4; j_call: TRBJ2-2; clone_size: .; d_call: .; cdr3_aa: CASSIPMGDTGELFF; cdr3_nt: TGTGCCAGCAGCATCCCGATGGGAGACACCGGGGAGCTGTTTTTT
v_call: TRBV28; j_call: TRBJ2-7; clone_size: .; d_call: .; cdr3_aa: CASSLTGLKDYEQYF; cdr3_nt: TGTGCCAGCAGTTTAACAGGCCTGAAAGACTACGAGCAGTACTTC